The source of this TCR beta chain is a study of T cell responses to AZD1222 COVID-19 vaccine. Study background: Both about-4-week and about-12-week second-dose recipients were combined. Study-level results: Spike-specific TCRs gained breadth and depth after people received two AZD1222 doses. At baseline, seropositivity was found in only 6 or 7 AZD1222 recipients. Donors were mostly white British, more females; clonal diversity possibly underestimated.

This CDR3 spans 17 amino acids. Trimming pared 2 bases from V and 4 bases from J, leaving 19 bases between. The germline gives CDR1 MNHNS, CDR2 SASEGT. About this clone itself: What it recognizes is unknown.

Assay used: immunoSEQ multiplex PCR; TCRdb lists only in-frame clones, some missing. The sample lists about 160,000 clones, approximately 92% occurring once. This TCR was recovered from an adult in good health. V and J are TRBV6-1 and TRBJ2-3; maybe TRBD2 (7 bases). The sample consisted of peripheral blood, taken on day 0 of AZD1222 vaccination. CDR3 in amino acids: CASSEPGRGGPADTQYF. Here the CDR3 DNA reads TGTGCCAGCAGTGAACCTGGTAGGGGGGGGCCCGCAGATACGCAGTATTTT.